A selection of T cell receptor beta chains follows, all from one sample in a study of T-cell memory formation after mild COVID-19. TCRdb itself ran the 5' RACE reads through MiXCR, one entry per CDR3 protein. The sample lists more than 250,000 distinct CDR3 sequences; about a sixth were seen once. The material sequenced was PBMCs or a T cell subset sorted from them (not recorded which). All receptors derive from a young man who had mild COVID-19 (a few samples of this study predate the infection). Cell type and time point are not known. Each CDR3 is given with its conserved first and last residue. The order of the fields is V gene, J gene, D gene, clone size, CDR3 length, CDR3 protein, CDR3 DNA. The D gene is left open where the match is weak. Some rows have no size entry. The others give once, few or many, or a class for an expanded clone.

V: TRBV7-2; J: TRBJ2-4; D: NA; size: few; length: 15; CDR3: CASATAGQSKNIQYF; DNA: TGTGCCAGCGCCACAGCGGGACAGAGTAAAAACATTCAGTACTTC
V: TRBV6-1; J: TRBJ2-7; D: TRBD1; size: few; length: 13; CDR3: CASRDREFYEQYF; DNA: TGTGCCAGCAGGGACAGGGAATTTTACGAGCAGTACTTC
V: TRBV20-1; J: TRBJ2-2; D: NA; size: few; length: 16; CDR3: CSAGGGAPVNTGELFF; DNA: TGCAGTGCTGGCGGTGGGGCGCCCGTAAACACCGGGGAGCTGTTTTTT
V: TRBV10-3; J: TRBJ2-6; D: NA; size: NA; length: 15; CDR3: CAISDTGIGANVLTF; DNA: TGTGCCATCAGTGATACGGGGATTGGGGCCAACGTCCTGACTTTC
V: TRBV11-2; J: TRBJ2-7; D: NA; size: NA; length: 16; CDR3: CASSLWGGLNSYEQYF; DNA: TGTGCCAGCAGCTTATGGGGGGGGCTGAACTCCTACGAGCAGTACTTC
V: TRBV7-9; J: TRBJ1-1; D: NA; size: once; length: 14; CDR3: CASILGGGTTEAFF; DNA: TGTGCCAGCATCCTCGGGGGAGGGACCACTGAAGCTTTCTTT
V: TRBV12-3/TRBV12-4; J: TRBJ2-2; D: NA; size: NA; length: 11; CDR3: CATRGPGELFF; DNA: TGTGCCACACGGGGCCCCGGGGAGCTGTTTTTT
V: TRBV25-1; J: TRBJ2-3; D: TRBD1; size: many; length: 15; CDR3: CASTPTGKGTDTQYF; DNA: TGTGCCAGCACTCCGACAGGGAAGGGAACAGATACGCAGTATTTT
V: TRBV11-3; J: TRBJ2-5; D: NA; size: few; length: 13; CDR3: CASSLRVTETQYF; DNA: TGTGCCAGCAGCTTAAGGGTTACCGAGACCCAGTACTTC
V: TRBV6-2/TRBV6-3; J: TRBJ2-2; D: TRBD1; size: NA; length: 14; CDR3: CASTGQGPTGELFF; DNA: TGTGCCAGCACGGGACAGGGGCCGACCGGGGAGCTGTTTTTT
V: TRBV7-2; J: TRBJ1-2; D: NA; size: NA; length: 14; CDR3: CASSPGVGLLGYTF; DNA: TGTGCCAGCAGCCCAGGGGTAGGGCTGCTTGGCTACACCTTC
V: TRBV4-1; J: TRBJ2-7; D: NA; size: NA; length: 14; CDR3: CASSQGWGKYEQYF; DNA: TGCGCCAGCAGCCAAGGCTGGGGAAAATACGAGCAGTACTTC
V: TRBV12-3/TRBV12-4; J: TRBJ1-1; D: NA; size: many; length: 13; CDR3: CASTSEGRTEAFF; DNA: TGTGCCAGCACCTCGGAGGGTCGGACTGAAGCTTTCTTT
V: TRBV12-3/TRBV12-4; J: TRBJ2-7; D: NA; size: few; length: 14; CDR3: CASSYGGLSYEQYF; DNA: TGTGCCAGCAGTTACGGGGGTTTAAGCTACGAGCAGTACTTC
V: TRBV7-8; J: TRBJ2-1; D: NA; size: few; length: 16; CDR3: CASSSQSGVSYNEQFF; DNA: TGTGCCAGCAGCTCCCAATCGGGGGTCTCCTACAATGAGCAGTTCTTC
V: TRBV29-1; J: TRBJ1-1; D: NA; size: NA; length: 13; CDR3: CSVTQGMNTEAFF; DNA: TGCAGCGTTACCCAGGGGATGAACACTGAAGCTTTCTTT
V: TRBV4-3; J: TRBJ2-3; D: NA; size: NA; length: 17; CDR3: CASSQEFTGLNTDTQYF; DNA: TGCGCCAGCAGCCAAGAATTCACGGGACTCAACACAGATACGCAGTATTTT
V: TRBV7-9; J: TRBJ1-1; D: NA; size: NA; length: 15; CDR3: CASSLLGGMNTEAFF; DNA: TGTGCCAGCAGCTTACTAGGGGGTATGAACACTGAAGCTTTCTTT
V: TRBV7-2; J: TRBJ2-3; D: NA; size: few; length: 12; CDR3: CASSPSIDTQYF; DNA: TGTGCCAGCAGCCCCTCGATAGATACGCAGTATTTT
V: TRBV7-7; J: TRBJ2-5; D: TRBD2; size: NA; length: 14; CDR3: CASSPRTGGGSQYF; DNA: TGTGCCAGCAGCCCACGGACCGGCGGGGGGTCCCAGTACTTC
V: TRBV5-5; J: TRBJ2-5; D: TRBD2; size: many; length: 15; CDR3: CASSLNSGGAETQYF; DNA: TGTGCCAGCAGCTTGAATAGCGGGGGGGCCGAGACCCAGTACTTC
V: TRBV7-2; J: TRBJ2-5; D: NA; size: many; length: 14; CDR3: CASSLLTREETQYF; DNA: TGTGCCAGCAGCTTACTTACCAGGGAGGAGACCCAGTACTTC
V: TRBV21-1; J: TRBJ1-2; D: NA; size: few; length: 16; CDR3: CASPQVLPVPFYGYTF; DNA: TGTGCCAGCCCCCAGGTCCTCCCTGTCCCCTTTTATGGCTACACCTTC
V: TRBV12-3/TRBV12-4; J: TRBJ2-7; D: NA; size: many; length: 14; CDR3: CASSLGGNSYEQYF; DNA: TGTGCCAGCAGTTTGGGGGGAAACTCCTACGAGCAGTACTTC
V: TRBV2; J: TRBJ1-2; D: NA; size: many; length: 12; CDR3: CATSEANYGYTF; DNA: TGTGCCACCTCCGAAGCTAACTATGGCTACACCTTC
V: TRBV4-2; J: TRBJ2-6; D: TRBD2; size: many; length: 19; CDR3: CASSQASGGVPLGANVLTF; DNA: TGTGCCAGCAGCCAAGCCAGCGGGGGGGTCCCTCTGGGGGCCAACGTCCTGACTTTC
V: TRBV20-1; J: TRBJ2-1; D: TRBD1; size: NA; length: 15; CDR3: CSARPDRGLGDEQFF; DNA: TGCAGTGCTAGACCCGACAGGGGGCTCGGTGATGAGCAGTTCTTC